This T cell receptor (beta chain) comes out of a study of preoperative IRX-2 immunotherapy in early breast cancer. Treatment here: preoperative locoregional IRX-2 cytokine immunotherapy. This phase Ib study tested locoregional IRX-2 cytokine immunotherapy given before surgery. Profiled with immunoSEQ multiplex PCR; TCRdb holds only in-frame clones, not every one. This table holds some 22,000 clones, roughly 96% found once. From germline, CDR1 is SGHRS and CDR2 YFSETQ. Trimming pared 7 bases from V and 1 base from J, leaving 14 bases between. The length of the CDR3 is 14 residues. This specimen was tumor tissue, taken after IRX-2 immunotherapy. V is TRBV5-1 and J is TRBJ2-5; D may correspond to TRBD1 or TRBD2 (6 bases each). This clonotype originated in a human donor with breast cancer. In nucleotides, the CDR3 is TGCGCCAGCGGCGGATGGGGGGCCCAAGAGACCCAGTACTTC. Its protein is CASGGWGAQETQYF.